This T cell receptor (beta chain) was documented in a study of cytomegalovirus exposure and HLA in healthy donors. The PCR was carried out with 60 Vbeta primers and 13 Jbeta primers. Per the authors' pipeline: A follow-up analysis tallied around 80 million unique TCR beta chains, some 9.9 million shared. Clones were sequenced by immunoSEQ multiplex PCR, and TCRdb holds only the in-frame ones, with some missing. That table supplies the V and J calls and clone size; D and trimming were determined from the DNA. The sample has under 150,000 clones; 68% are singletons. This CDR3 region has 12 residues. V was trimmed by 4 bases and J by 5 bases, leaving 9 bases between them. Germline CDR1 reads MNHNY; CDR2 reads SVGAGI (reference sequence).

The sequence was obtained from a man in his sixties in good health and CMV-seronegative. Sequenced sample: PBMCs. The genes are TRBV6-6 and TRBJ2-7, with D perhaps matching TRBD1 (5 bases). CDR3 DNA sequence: TGTGCCAGCAGTTTCCTCAGGGACGAGCAGTACTTC. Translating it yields CASSFLRDEQYF.